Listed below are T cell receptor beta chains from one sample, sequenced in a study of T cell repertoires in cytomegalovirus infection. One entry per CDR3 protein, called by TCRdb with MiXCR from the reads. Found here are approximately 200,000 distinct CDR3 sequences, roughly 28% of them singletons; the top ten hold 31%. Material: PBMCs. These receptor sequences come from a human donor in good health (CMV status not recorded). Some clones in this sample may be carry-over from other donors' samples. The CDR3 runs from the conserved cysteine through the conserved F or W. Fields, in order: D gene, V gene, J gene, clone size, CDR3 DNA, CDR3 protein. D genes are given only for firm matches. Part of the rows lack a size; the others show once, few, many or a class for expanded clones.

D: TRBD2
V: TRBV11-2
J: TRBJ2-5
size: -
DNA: TGTGCCAGCAGCCTGGGACTAGCGTGGCTTAAACAAGAGACCCAGTACTTC
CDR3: CASSLGLAWLKQETQYF

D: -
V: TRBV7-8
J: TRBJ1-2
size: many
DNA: TGTGCCAGCAGCTCCAGTGGGGTTTCCTATGGCTACACCTTC
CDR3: CASSSSGVSYGYTF

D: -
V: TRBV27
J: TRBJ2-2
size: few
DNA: TGTGCCAGCAGTCGGACAGAGAACACCGGGGAGCTGTTTTTT
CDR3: CASSRTENTGELFF

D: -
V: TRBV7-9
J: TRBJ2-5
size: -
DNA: TGTGCCAGCAGCTCATACGACTTCCTCCAAGAGACCCAGTACTTC
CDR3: CASSSYDFLQETQYF

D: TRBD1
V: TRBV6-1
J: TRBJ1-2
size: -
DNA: TGTGCCAGCAGTGAAGTAGGGACAGGGAAGTACGGCTACACCTTC
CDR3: CASSEVGTGKYGYTF

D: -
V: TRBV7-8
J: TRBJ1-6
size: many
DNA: TGTGCCAGCAGCTCATCATTCGGGGAACGATATACTAATAATTCACCCCTCCACTTT
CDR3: CASSSSFGERYTNNSPLHF

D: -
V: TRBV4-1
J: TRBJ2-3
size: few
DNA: TGCGCCAGCAGCCAAGATAAGGGGGCAGATACGCAGTATTTT
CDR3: CASSQDKGADTQYF

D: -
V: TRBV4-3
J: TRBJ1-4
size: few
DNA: TGCGCCAGCAGCCTGGCGCCTTCAACTAATGAAAAACTGTTTTTT
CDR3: CASSLAPSTNEKLFF

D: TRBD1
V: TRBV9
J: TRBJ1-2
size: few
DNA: TGTGCCAGCAGCGTAGGGGTAACAGGGGGCGCGAAAGATGGCTACACCTTC
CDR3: CASSVGVTGGAKDGYTF

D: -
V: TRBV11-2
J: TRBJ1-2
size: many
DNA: TGTGCCAGCAGCTACGGGGACACCAACTATGGCTACACCTTC
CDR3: CASSYGDTNYGYTF

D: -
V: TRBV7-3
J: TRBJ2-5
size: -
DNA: TGTGCCAGCAGCTTAAGTTACGGCGAGACCCAGTACTTC
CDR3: CASSLSYGETQYF

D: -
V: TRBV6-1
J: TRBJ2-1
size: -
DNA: TGTGCCACTTCAAAAGGGTACAATGAGCAGTTCTTC
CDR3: CATSKGYNEQFF

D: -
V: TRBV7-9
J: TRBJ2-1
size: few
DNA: TGTGCCAGCAGCTTCCTAGGCGGTCCGGGAGACAATGAGCAGTTCTTC
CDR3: CASSFLGGPGDNEQFF

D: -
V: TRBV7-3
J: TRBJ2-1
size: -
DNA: TGTGCCAGCAGTCACCTGGGGCGAGGTGAGCAGTTCTTC
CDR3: CASSHLGRGEQFF

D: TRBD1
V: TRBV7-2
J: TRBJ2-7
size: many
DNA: TGTGCCAGCAGCTCGACAGGGGGCGAGGCGAGGGAGCAGTACTTC
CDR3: CASSSTGGEAREQYF

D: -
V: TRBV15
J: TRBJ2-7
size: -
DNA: TGTGCCACCAGCAGAGAGGACATGAGCTCCTACGAGCAGTACTTC
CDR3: CATSREDMSSYEQYF

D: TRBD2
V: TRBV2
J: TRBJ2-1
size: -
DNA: TGTGCCAGCAGTACGACTAGCGGGGGTACTACCTACAATGAGCAGTTCTTC
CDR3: CASSTTSGGTTYNEQFF

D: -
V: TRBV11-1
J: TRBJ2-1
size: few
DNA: TGTGCCAGCAGCCCGTGGGGCAATGAGCAGTTCTTC
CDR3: CASSPWGNEQFF

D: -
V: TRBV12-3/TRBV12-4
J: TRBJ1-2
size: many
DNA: TGTGCCAGCAGTTTAAGTCTAAACTATGGCTACACCTTC
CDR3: CASSLSLNYGYTF

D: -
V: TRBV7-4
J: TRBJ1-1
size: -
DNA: TGTGCCAGCAGCTTAAAGGGGAAGAACACTGAAGCTTTCTTT
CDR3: CASSLKGKNTEAFF

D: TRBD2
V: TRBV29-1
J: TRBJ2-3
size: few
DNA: TGCAGCGGGTGCGGGGGGGCCGAGACAGATACGCAGTATTTT
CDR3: CSGCGGAETDTQYF

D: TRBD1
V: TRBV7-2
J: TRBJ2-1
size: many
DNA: TGTGCCAGCAGCTTAGGGGGACAGGGTTCCTACAATGAGCAGTTCTTC
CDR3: CASSLGGQGSYNEQFF

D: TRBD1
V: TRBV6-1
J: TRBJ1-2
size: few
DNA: TGTGCCAGCAGTCGCGGGACAGGGGGCCGAGGCTATGGCTACACCTTC
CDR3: CASSRGTGGRGYGYTF

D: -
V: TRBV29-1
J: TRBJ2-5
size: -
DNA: TGCAGCGTTAAGGGTGGAGGGGGAGAGACCCAGTACTTC
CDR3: CSVKGGGGETQYF

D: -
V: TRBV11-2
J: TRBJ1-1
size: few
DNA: TGTGCCAGCAGCCCGCAAGCGGGGGATGAGGCTTTCTTT
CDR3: CASSPQAGDEAFF

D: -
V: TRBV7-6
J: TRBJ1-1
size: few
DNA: TGTGCCAGCAGCCAAAAACCGGGAAACAGTAAGAACACTGAAGCTTTCTTT
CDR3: CASSQKPGNSKNTEAFF

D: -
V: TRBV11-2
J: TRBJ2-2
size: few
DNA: TGTGCCAGCAGCTTTTCCCAAGAGACTAGTTCCACCGGGGAGCTGTTTTTT
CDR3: CASSFSQETSSTGELFF

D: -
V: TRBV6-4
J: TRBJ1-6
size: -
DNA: TGTGCCAGTCCCCCCCCGGAAGGGGGTGAAGATTCACCCCTCCACTTT
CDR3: CASPPPEGGEDSPLHF

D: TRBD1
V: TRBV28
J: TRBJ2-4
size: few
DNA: TGTGCCACCTCCGGGACAGAAAACATTCAGTACTTC
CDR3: CATSGTENIQYF

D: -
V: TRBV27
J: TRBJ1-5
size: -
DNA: TGTGCCAGCAGTCCCGACATGGGACCCAATCAGCCCCAGCATTTT
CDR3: CASSPDMGPNQPQHF

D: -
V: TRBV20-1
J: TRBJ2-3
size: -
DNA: TGCAGTGCAAACCGAGGCGCAGGGGTAAAGACAGATACGCAGTATTTT
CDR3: CSANRGAGVKTDTQYF

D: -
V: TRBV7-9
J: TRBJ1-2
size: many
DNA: TGTGCCAGCAGCCCCCCCGGGACGCGGGTAGTCTATGGCTACACCTTC
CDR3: CASSPPGTRVVYGYTF

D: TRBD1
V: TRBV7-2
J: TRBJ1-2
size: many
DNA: TGTGCCAGCAGCTCCGGACAGGCCTATGGCTACACCTTC
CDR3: CASSSGQAYGYTF

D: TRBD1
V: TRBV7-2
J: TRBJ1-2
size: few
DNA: TGTGCCAGCAGCCCCCTAGAGGACAGGGGAAAAGGCTACACCTTC
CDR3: CASSPLEDRGKGYTF